A selection of T cell receptor beta chains follows, all from one sample in a study of OX40 agonist ivuxolimab in advanced cancers. This table comes from immunoSEQ multiplex PCR, and its TCRdb copy is limited to in-frame clones, with some not included. The repertoire has around 20,000 clones, 90% of them found once; the top ten carry around 45%. The material was CD4+ or CD8+ T cells sorted from blood, obtained in a trial of the OX40 agonist ivuxolimab. These receptors were collected from an adult with an advanced solid tumor such as melanoma, head and neck, liver or kidney cancer. The CDR3 runs from the conserved cysteine through the conserved F or W. The order of the fields is V gene, CDR3 protein.

TRBV6-9 CASSFQGTDTQYF
TRBV14 CASSPTSTEAKNIQYF
TRBV5-3 CARNLRQGRETQYF
TRBV15 CATRSRGAEAFF
TRBV27 CASSFPGTTDTQYF
TRBV28 CASSLTGTYEQYF
TRBV7-9 CASSPHPVGFSGAFF
TRBV4-2 CASSQAGTASYEQYF
TRBV28 CASTFRGGRQEQFF
TRBV10-3 CAISEERRNEQFF
TRBV7-9 CASSLAVAGINPNTGELFF
TRBV19 CASSIGVGYNEQFF
TRBV7-2 CASTFTVGAEAFF
TRBV4-1 CASSQPRQGSYEQYF
TRBV5-4 CAIPDGANYGYTF
TRBV7-9 CASSPTDSGRPFRQETQYF
TRBV27 CASSSTAMGAYEQYF
TRBV28 CASSPIGGTNEKLFF
TRBV29-1 CSVVLRGSVTGELFF
TRBV9 CASSDNRDSHYGYTF
TRBV7-9 CASSAGWGGSSYNEQFF
TRBV7-2 CASSPGLAGGRGTGELFF